This T cell receptor beta chain was found in a study of robustness of blood B and T cell sequencing (dated by TCRdb to the late 2010s). About the investigation overall: The study was designed to determine how much peripheral blood is required to reliably characterize an individual's TCRbeta and IgG repertoires. In each of the roughly ten independently drawn blood samples, both the TCRbeta and the IgG repertoires were quantified. As technical replicates, two replicate TCRbeta cDNA libraries were prepared from one shared RNA pool derived from a single 10 ml draw. The research as a whole found: Between the technical replicate libraries, approximately 95% of the top 10,000 TCRbeta clonotypes in one library were also present in the other library. Combining 3 or 4 tubes (about 27-40 ml blood) brought coverage of the top 10,000 TCRbeta clonotypes close to saturation. A full plateau was not reached by TCRbeta rarefaction curves, suggesting under-sequencing or many low-abundance clonotypes. The 1,000 most abundant TCRbeta clonotypes from the pooled draws were detected in every single 10 ml sample. Pooling tubes did not increase the overlap of rare TCRbeta clonotypes, which implies that much larger blood volumes would be needed to capture rare TCRbeta clonotypes. Evidence of cross-contamination, likely caused by batch processing, was seen in one pair of TCRbeta libraries, and the UMI-sequence pairs shared between the two libraries were removed. Because EDTA tubes had to be fractionated immediately, the use of EDTA tubes in multi-site collections was limited.

V ends up 0 bases short and J 5 bases short, with an unmatched junction base count of 4. The CDR3 numbers 15 residues from cysteine through phenylalanine. Of all the DNA, just the CDR3 is kept, 45 bases in frame from base 1. As encoded in the germline V gene (reference sequence), CDR1 is SGHKS while CDR2 is YYEKEE. Receptor libraries were prepared by PCR. Sequencing used an Illumina MiSeq. cDNA was synthesized with SMARTScribe reverse transcriptase and a 5' template-switch oligo that added a universal priming site. A 12-nucleotide random unique molecular identifier (UMI) was carried by the template-switch oligo, and each cDNA molecule was tagged with this UMI. During reverse transcription, chain-specific reverse primers targeted TCRbeta transcripts. Residual template-switch adapters were removed by uracil DNA glycosylase treatment, and cDNA was purified using a Qiagen MinElute kit. For the first PCR, KAPA HiFi HotStart ReadyMix was used for roughly 24 cycles, with amplification split across four 50 ul reactions containing step-out primers. Before any further amplification, the products of the first-round PCR were gel-purified. Illumina Nextera adapters were attached in a second PCR of around 8 cycles, and the libraries were then purified and pooled. The UMI barcode for each TCRbeta molecule was captured by a 50-nucleotide 5' read. Per the authors' processing: Using the MIGEC toolkit, reads were grouped by UMI into consensus reads. Final reads were produced by merging forward and reverse consensus reads with PEAR. Identical UMI-sequence pairs shared across libraries were treated as cross-sample contamination and removed by a custom decontamination script. V(D)J assignment and CDR3 extraction were performed with MIGMAP, a wrapper around IgBLAST. A TCR clonotype was defined by an identical V gene, J gene and CDR3 amino acid sequence; no sequencing was done for CDR1 and CDR2. TCRdb trimmed public reads at Q25 via fastp, called clones via MiXCR and kept in-frame beta chains. Rows are unified per CDR3 protein, each entry keeping the most common DNA and genes. It is TCRdb's table, rather than the study itself, that gives the V and J calls and clone size. In this sample the table shows over a thousand distinct CDR3 sequences, roughly 63% of which occur a single time. The ten top clones hold about 40% of the sample.

Note on this clonotype: The clone's antigen remains unknown. No quality values exist for individual bases; no much larger clone is one base distant.

TCRbeta repertoires were quantified from mRNA rather than genomic DNA, which captures expressed receptors. Without cell sorting, buffy coat leukocytes were collected into Trizol, and RNA was extracted using the Direct-zol RNA MiniPrep Plus kit. To separate plasma, buffy coat and red blood cells, the EDTA blood tubes were centrifuged right away at 4 degrees C. This TCR was sampled from a human donor in good health. Sequencing used peripheral blood. The chain joins TRBV5-5 to TRBJ1-4, with 7 bases aligning to TRBD1. The nucleotide sequence reads TGTGCCAGCAGCTTGGAAGGCAGGGGGAATGAAAAACTGTTTTTT. The resulting protein is CASSLEGRGNEKLFF.